The T cell receptor (beta chain) described here comes from a study of T cells in Graves' hyperthyroidism and ophthalmopathy. Investigators excluded patients with uncontrolled infection, other autoimmune disease, pregnancy or lactation. This clonotype was seen repeatedly, ten times or more. The target antigen is unknown. Researchers took RNA transcripts and amplified the TCR beta CDR3 regions from them. The primer set for the first-round RT-PCR of the TCR CDR3 was HTBI. MiXCR, applied by TCRdb to the multiplex PCR reads, yields one record per CDR3 protein. The sample holds fewer than 900,000 distinct CDR3 sequences; 18% are singletons and the top ten take around 17%. CDR1 is SGHAT and CDR2 is FQNNGV in the germline V gene. The V gene lost 3 bases and the J gene lost 7 bases, with 13 bases spanning the gap. This CDR3 region has 14 residues. Whole-study results and caveats: Most clonotypes expanded in thyroid above 0.001 were likewise present in blood. Classification by a 13 V-J model distinguished ophthalmopathy from stable hyperthyroidism.

This receptor was obtained from a woman aged 45-65 years with Graves' hyperthyroidism that later progressed to Graves' ophthalmopathy. The rearrangement joins TRBV11-2 to TRBJ2-1, with D perhaps matching TRBD2 (5 bases). The sequenced sample consisted of blood. The CDR3 DNA sequence: TGTGCCAGCAGCTTTGACACCGGGGAGAATGAGCAGTTCTTC. It is translated as CASSFDTGENEQFF.